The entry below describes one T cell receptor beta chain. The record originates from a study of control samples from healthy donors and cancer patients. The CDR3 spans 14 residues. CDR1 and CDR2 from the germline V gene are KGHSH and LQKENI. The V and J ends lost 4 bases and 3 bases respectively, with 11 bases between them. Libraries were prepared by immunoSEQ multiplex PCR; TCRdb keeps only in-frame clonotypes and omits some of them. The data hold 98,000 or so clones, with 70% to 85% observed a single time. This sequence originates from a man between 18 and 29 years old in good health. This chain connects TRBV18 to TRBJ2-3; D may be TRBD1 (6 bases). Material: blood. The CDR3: CASSLARGTDTQYF. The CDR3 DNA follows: TGTGCCAGCTCACTAGCGAGGGGGACAGATACGCAGTATTTT.